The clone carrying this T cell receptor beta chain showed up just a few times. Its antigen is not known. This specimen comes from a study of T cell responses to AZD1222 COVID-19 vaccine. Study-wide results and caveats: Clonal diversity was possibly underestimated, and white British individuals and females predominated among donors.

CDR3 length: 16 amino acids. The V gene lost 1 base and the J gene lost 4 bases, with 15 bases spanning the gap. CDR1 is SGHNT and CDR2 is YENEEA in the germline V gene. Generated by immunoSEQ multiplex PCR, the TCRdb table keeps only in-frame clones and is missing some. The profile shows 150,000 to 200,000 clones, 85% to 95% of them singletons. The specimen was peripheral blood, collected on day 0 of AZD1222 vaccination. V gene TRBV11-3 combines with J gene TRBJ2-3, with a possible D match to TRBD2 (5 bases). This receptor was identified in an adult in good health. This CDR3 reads CASSLGGLGSADTQYF. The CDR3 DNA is TGTGCCAGCAGCTTAGGAGGGCTGGGGAGCGCAGATACGCAGTATTTT.